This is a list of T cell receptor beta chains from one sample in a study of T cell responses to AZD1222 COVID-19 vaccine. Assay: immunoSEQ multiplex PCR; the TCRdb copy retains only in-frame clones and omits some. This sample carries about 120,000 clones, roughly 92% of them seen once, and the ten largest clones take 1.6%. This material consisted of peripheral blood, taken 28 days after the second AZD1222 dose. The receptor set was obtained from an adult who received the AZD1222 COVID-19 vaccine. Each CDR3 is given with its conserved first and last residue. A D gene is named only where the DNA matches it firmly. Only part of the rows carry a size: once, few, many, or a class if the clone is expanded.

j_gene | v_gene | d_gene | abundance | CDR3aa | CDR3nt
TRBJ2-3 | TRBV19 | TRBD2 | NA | CASSISSGAADTQYF | TGTGCCAGTAGTATATCCAGCGGGGCCGCAGATACGCAGTATTTT
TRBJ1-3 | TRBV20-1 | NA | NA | CSASAVNSGNTIYF | TGCAGTGCTAGTGCTGTCAACTCTGGAAACACCATATATTTT
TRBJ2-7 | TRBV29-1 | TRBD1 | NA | CSIRDRVLDEQYF | TGCAGCATCCGGGACAGGGTCCTCGACGAGCAGTACTTC
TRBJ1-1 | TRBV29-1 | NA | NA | CSVEERGFGTEAFF | TGCAGCGTTGAAGAGCGGGGGTTTGGTACTGAAGCTTTCTTT
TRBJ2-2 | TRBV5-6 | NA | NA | CASSWGAGELFF | TGTGCCAGCAGCTGGGGGGCCGGGGAGCTGTTTTTT
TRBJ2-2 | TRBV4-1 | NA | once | CASSQETGQPTNTGELFF | TGCGCCAGCAGCCAAGAAACGGGTCAGCCAACGAACACCGGGGAGCTGTTTTTT
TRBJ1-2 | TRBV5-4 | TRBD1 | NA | CASSFRTGEEGYTF | TGTGCCAGCAGCTTCCGGACAGGGGAGGAGGGCTACACCTTC
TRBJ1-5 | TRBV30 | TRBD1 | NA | CAWSTGGDQPQHF | TGTGCCTGGAGTACAGGGGGGGATCAGCCCCAGCATTTT
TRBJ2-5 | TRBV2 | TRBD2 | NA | CASSERLAGQETQYF | TGTGCCAGCAGTGAGAGATTAGCGGGGCAAGAGACCCAGTACTTC
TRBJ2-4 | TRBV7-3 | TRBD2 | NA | CASSSRTSGAGRGAKNIQYF | TGTGCCAGCAGCTCCCGGACTAGCGGGGCGGGCAGGGGAGCCAAAAACATTCAGTACTTC
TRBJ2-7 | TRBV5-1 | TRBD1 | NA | CASTPGGQGHSEQYF | TGCGCCAGTACCCCAGGAGGACAGGGGCACAGCGAGCAGTACTTC
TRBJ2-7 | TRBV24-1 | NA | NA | CATSDRGSYEQYF | TGTGCCACCAGTGATCGGGGGTCCTACGAGCAGTACTTC
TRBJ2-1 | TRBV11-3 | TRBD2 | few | CASSKPSGRAANEQFF | TGTGCCAGCAGCAAACCTAGCGGGAGGGCCGCGAATGAGCAGTTCTTC
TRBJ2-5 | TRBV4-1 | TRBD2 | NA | CASSRRLAGGRETQYF | TGCGCCAGCAGCCGCCGACTAGCGGGAGGCCGAGAGACCCAGTACTTC
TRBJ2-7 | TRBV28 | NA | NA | CATSRYEQYF | TGTGCCACCTCCCGCTACGAGCAGTACTTC
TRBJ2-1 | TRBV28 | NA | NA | CASSWASEQFF | TGTGCCAGCAGTTGGGCTTCTGAGCAGTTCTTC
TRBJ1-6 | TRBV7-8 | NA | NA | CASSSQGMHNSPLHF | TGTGCCAGCAGCTCTCAGGGGATGCATAATTCACCCCTCCACTTT
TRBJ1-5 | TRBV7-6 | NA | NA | CASSLYREEQPQHF | TGTGCCAGCAGCTTATACAGGGAAGAACAGCCCCAGCATTTT
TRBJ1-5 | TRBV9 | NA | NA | CASSVVSRESNQPQHF | TGTGCCAGCAGCGTAGTATCCAGGGAGAGCAATCAGCCCCAGCATTTT
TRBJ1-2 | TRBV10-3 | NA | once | CAISAKQLGDYGYTF | TGTGCCATCAGTGCGAAACAGCTGGGGGATTATGGCTACACCTTC
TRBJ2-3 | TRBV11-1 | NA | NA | CASSQTGPTQYF | TGTGCCAGCAGCCAAACAGGGCCTACGCAGTATTTT
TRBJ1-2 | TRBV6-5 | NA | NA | CASSPEAGAFHGYTF | TGTGCCAGCAGTCCCGAGGCAGGGGCCTTTCATGGCTACACCTTC
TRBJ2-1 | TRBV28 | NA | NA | CASSSLTGGSYNEQFF | TGTGCCAGCAGTTCGCTTACAGGTGGCTCCTACAATGAGCAGTTCTTC
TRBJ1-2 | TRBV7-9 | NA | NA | CASSPADRDYGYTF | TGTGCCAGCAGCCCTGCGGACAGAGACTATGGCTACACCTTC
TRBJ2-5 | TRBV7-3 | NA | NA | CASSADRQETQYF | TGTGCCAGCAGTGCGGATCGGCAGGAGACCCAGTACTTC
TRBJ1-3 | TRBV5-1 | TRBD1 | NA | CASSLAVTGAGNTIYF | TGCGCCAGCAGCTTGGCTGTGACAGGGGCCGGAAACACCATATATTTT